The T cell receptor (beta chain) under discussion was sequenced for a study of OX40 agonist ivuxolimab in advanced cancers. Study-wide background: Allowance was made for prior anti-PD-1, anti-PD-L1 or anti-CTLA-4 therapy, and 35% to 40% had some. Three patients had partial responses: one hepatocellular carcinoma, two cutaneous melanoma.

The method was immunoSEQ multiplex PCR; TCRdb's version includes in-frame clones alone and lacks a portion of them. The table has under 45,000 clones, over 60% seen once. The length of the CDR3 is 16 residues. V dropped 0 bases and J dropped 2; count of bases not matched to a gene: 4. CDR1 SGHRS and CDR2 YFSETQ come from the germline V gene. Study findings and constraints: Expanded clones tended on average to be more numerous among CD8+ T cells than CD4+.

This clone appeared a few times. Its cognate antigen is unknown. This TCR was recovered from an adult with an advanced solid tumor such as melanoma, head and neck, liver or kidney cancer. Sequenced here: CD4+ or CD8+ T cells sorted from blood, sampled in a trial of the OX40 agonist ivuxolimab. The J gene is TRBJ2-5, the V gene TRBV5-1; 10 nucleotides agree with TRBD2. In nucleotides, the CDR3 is TGCGCCAGCAGCTTGGGTAGCGGGGGGTTACAAGAGACCCAGTACTTC. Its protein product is CASSLGSGGLQETQYF.